The 22 T cell receptor beta chains below were found in one sample sequenced in a study of blood T cells in healthy people across ages (dated by TCRdb to about 2015). Library prep was done by 5' RACE. The data were produced on an Illumina HiSeq 2500. The second PCR ran for about 7 to 11 cycles and used a J-beta primer mix along with a sample-barcoded 5' primer. TCRdb ran its own pipeline on the public reads, namely fastp trimming at Q25 and MiXCR clone calling, and kept in-frame beta chains. Merged by CDR3 protein, the rows form single entries marked with the most common genes and DNA. In all, the sample holds hundreds of thousands of distinct CDR3 sequences, and roughly 43% of those were seen once. In total, the top ten clones hold about 30% of the sample. The specimen sequenced was blood. The origin of the receptors is a man aged 80 or over in good health.

The chain has TRBV12-3 or TRBV12-4 and TRBJ2-2; the D is unclear. This CDR3 contains 12 residues. V was pared by 8 bases and J by 6 bases, with 10 bases between. The CDR3 region is CASAIVAGELFF. In nucleotides, the CDR3 is TGTGCCAGCGCCATAGTGGCCGGGGAGCTGTTTTTT.

Of note for this clonotype: This clone may be a read error of a much larger clone one base away. The gene calls are TRBV29-1 and TRBJ2-6; 7 positions match TRBD2. The CDR3 loop spans 15 amino acids. Germline V gene lookup returns CDR1 SQVTM and CDR2 ANQGSEA. CDR3 in DNA: TGCAACGTAACCGCCCGGGAGGCTGGGGCCAACGTCCTGACTTTC. It encodes CNVTAREAGANVLTF.

Details on this clonotype: The junction differs from germline at one of its ends, possibly a read error. V and J are TRBV11-3 and TRBJ2-3; D is possibly TRBD1 (6 bases). The CDR3 is 15 residues long. CDR1 and CDR2 from the germline V gene are SGHNT and YENEEA. The CDR3 sequence: CAGSRTGQPTDTQYF. The CDR3 nucleotides read TGTGCCGGCAGCCGCACCGGACAGCCCACAGATACGCAGTATTTT.

In this sample, this clonotype turned up once. The V gene is TRBV16, the J gene TRBJ1-6, with D perhaps TRBD1 (5 bases). This CDR3 has 15 amino acids. V was trimmed by 3 bases and J by 11 bases, leaving 17 bases between them. Germline CDR1 and CDR2: KGHSY and FQNENV. The CDR3, as DNA: TGTGCCAGCAGCCAGGACCAAGGGGCAGATGCACCCCTCCACTTT. It is translated as CASSQDQGADAPLHF.

In regard to this clonotype: A much bigger clone sits one base away, suggesting this may be a read error. The genes are TRBV7-2 and TRBJ2-7; the D is unclear. The CDR3 is made up of 13 amino acids. CDR1 and CDR2 from the germline V gene are SGHTA and FQGNSA. The CDR3 region is CASSLSLSYKQYF. CDR3 nucleotide sequence: TGTGCCAGCAGCTTAAGCTTGTCCTACAAGCAGTACTTC.

This clonotype was seen only a few times. J is TRBJ1-6 and V is TRBV5-1; the match to TRBD1 covers 7 bases. The V segment lost 1 base and the J segment 7 bases; nucleotides outside the gene matches: 5. Germline-derived CDR1 and CDR2 are SGHRS and YFSETQ. The CDR3 consists of 15 residues. CDR3 sequence (DNA): TGCGCCAGCAGCTTGCAGGGACAGAGGAATTCACCCCTCCACTTT. The encoded protein is CASSLQGQRNSPLHF.

About this clonotype itself: A much larger clone is a single base away; this may be a read error. J is TRBJ2-7 and V is TRBV7-2; 7 nucleotides align to TRBD1. The V gene end was trimmed by 1 base and the J gene end by 3 bases; junction bases not matched to a gene: 12. Germline values: CDR1 SGHTA, CDR2 FQGNSA. The CDR3 consists of 17 residues. The CDR3 DNA follows: TGTGCCAGCAGCTTAGGTCAGGGGGTGAGTCGCGTCTACGAGCAGTACTTC. Its protein is CASSLGQGVSRVYEQYF.

This clonotype has at least ten counts. This rearrangement joins TRBV29-1 to TRBJ2-5, with D perhaps matching TRBD2 (6 bases). Between the trimmed V and J ends, which lost 0 bases and 12 bases, there was a span of 14 bases. The CDR3 spans 12 residues. CDR1 and CDR2 (germline): SQVTM, ANQGSEA. The CDR3 region is CSVEDLISGEYF. CDR3 nucleotide sequence: TGCAGCGTTGAAGATCTGATTTCGGGGGAGTACTTC.

This clonotype was detected a few times. The CDR3 protein is CASSPSTGLGPAGANVLTF. The CDR3 DNA sequence: TGTGCCAGCAGTCCATCGACAGGGCTTGGCCCTGCCGGGGCCAACGTCCTGACTTTC. V is TRBV12-3 or TRBV12-4 and J is TRBJ2-6; 7 nucleotides line up with TRBD1. The CDR3 extends over 19 amino acids. Trimming cost V 5 bases and J 4 bases; bases outside gene matches: 17.

This clonotype was recorded a few times. The chain uses TRBV20-1 and TRBJ2-7; 9 bases map to TRBD2. Per the germline V gene, CDR1 is DFQATT and CDR2 is SNEGSKA (reference sequence). The ends lost 2 bases at V and 6 bases at J; junction bases unmatched: 8. The CDR3 is made up of 14 amino acids. The chain's CDR3 is CSARWGSGSSEQYF. CDR3 in DNA: TGCAGTGCTAGATGGGGTAGCGGGAGTTCCGAGCAGTACTTC.

This clonotype was counted at least ten times. This chain links TRBV6-5 with TRBJ2-1, with D possibly TRBD2 on 6 matching bases. CDR1 is MNHEY, CDR2 SVGAGI, per germline. The V end lost 5 bases, the J end lost 3 bases, and 11 bases lay between the germline ends. This CDR3 contains 14 residues. Written as DNA, the CDR3 is TGTGCCAGCAGTGGCGGGGTGAACTACAATGAGCAGTTCTTC. Amino acid sequence: CASSGGVNYNEQFF.

The rearrangement links TRBV9 to TRBJ1-2; the D is unclear. This CDR3 has 14 amino acids. V lost 6 bases and J lost 4, with 16 bases in between. Germline-derived CDR1 and CDR2 are SGDLS and YYNGEE. The CDR3 spells CASTTEARVYGYTF. In nucleotides, the CDR3 is TGTGCCAGCACTACCGAAGCCCGGGTCTATGGCTACACCTTC.

There are a few counts of this clonotype. The rearrangement links TRBV6-2 or TRBV6-3 to TRBJ1-6; D is unclear. Germline V lookup: CDR1 MNHEY, CDR2 SVGEGT. CDR3 size: 14 residues. The ends were cut back, 6 bases at V and 5 bases at J, with 11 bases in the middle. The CDR3, as DNA: TGTGCCAGCAGAAAGGCGGAACATAATTCACCCCTCCACTTT. This translates into CASRKAEHNSPLHF.

The chain combines TRBV28 with TRBJ1-1, with 9 bases aligning to TRBD1. CDR1 and CDR2 (germline): MDHEN, SYDVKM. The V segment lost 5 bases and the J segment 7 bases; nucleotides outside the gene matches: 11. This CDR3 region has 15 residues. The CDR3 DNA is TGTGCCAGCAGTCAGATCCCGGGACAGGGAAGTGAAGCTTTCTTT. Protein: CASSQIPGQGSEAFF.

The chain employs TRBV3-1 and TRBJ1-2; 10 nucleotides agree with TRBD1. CDR3 length: 17 amino acids. The ends lost 4 bases at V and 2 bases at J; junction bases unmatched: 10. CDR1 LGHDT and CDR2 YNNKEL come from the germline V gene (reference sequence). The CDR3 DNA follows: TGTGCCAGCAGCCCACAACCTGGACAGGGGGTCAACTATGGCTACACCTTC. Its translation is CASSPQPGQGVNYGYTF.

The table lists this clonotype with a few counts. The chain employs TRBV20-1 and TRBJ1-1, with D maybe TRBD1 (6 bases). The V gene's germline CDR1 is DFQATT and CDR2 SNEGSKA (reference sequence). V lost 5 bases and J lost 5, with 12 bases in between. The CDR3 is made up of 12 amino acids. The CDR3 sequence is CSAPRGGTEAFF. As DNA, the CDR3 is TGCAGTGCTCCCAGGGGTGGAACTGAAGCTTTCTTT.

This clonotype was seen more than once but under ten times. This chain uses TRBV20-1 with TRBJ2-7; either TRBD1 or TRBD2 may fit D (5 bases each). V lost 7 bases and J 8 bases, leaving 15 bases between the germline ends. CDR3 length: 11 amino acids. The germline V gene encodes CDR1 DFQATT and CDR2 SNEGSKA (reference sequence). CDR3: CSVPDNGKQYF. The CDR3 DNA reads as TGCAGTGTCCCGGACAACGGGAAGCAGTACTTC.

The CDR3 DNA reads as TGTGCCAGCAGCCGACTCTCACAGGGGGCCTCTGGGGCCAACGTCCTGACTTTC. It translates to CASSRLSQGASGANVLTF. The chain couples TRBV7-9 to TRBJ2-6, with 9 bases lining up with TRBD1. The V and J ends lost 5 bases and 0 bases, in that order; junction bases with no gene match: 8. The CDR3 has 18 residues. Per germline, CDR1 SEHNR and CDR2 FQNEAQ (reference sequence).

This clonotype was detected only a few times. The chain employs TRBV20-1 and TRBJ2-7; D not resolved. This CDR3 has 9 amino acids. V was pared by 1 base and J by 9 bases, with 4 bases between. Germline loops: CDR1 DFQATT, CDR2 SNEGSKA (reference sequence). CDR3 protein: CSARAGQYF. The CDR3 DNA reads as TGCAGTGCTAGAGCTGGGCAGTACTTC.

The chain uses TRBV4-1 and TRBJ2-3, with D maybe TRBD2 (7 bases). The CDR3 runs to 15 residues. Per germline, CDR1 MGHRA and CDR2 YSYEKL. V was trimmed by 0 bases and J by 2 bases, leaving 9 bases between them. This CDR3 reads CASSQEGGHTDTQYF. For the CDR3, the DNA is TGCGCCAGCAGCCAAGAGGGGGGGCACACAGATACGCAGTATTTT.

The chain carries TRBV5-6 and TRBJ1-6, with D perhaps TRBD1 (6 bases). The CDR3 is made up of 14 amino acids. Germline V gives CDR1 SGHDT, CDR2 YYEEEE. Trimming shortened V by 6 bases and J by 10 bases, and 17 bases separated the two germline ends. The CDR3 sequence is CASTQGGARSPLHF. CDR3 nucleotide sequence: TGTGCCAGCACACAGGGTGGTGCGCGCTCACCCCTCCACTTT.

This clonotype was counted only a few times. The V gene is TRBV6-5, the J gene TRBJ2-1, with TRBD1 as a possible D gene (6 bases). Germline CDR1 is MNHEY and CDR2 is SVGAGI. CDR3 length: 16 residues. Trimming removed 6 bases from V and 0 bases from J, with 15 bases in between. CDR3: CASRYRKGGSYNEQFF. CDR3 bases: TGTGCCAGCAGATACCGGAAAGGGGGCTCCTACAATGAGCAGTTCTTC.